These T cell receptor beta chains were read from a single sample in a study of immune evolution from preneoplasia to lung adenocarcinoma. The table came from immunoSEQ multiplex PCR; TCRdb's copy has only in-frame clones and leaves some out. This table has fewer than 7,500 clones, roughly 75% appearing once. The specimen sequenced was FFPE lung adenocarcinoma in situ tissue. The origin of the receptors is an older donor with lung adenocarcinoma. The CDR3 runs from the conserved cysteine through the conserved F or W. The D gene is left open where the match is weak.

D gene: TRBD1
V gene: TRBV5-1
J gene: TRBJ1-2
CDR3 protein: CASSSGQGGGYGYTF

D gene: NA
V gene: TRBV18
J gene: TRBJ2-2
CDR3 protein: CASSPLQAGPWTGELFF

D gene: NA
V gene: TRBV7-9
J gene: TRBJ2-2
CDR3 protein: CASSLELAPGELFF

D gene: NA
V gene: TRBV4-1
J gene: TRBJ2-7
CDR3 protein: CASSQDQVKDEQYF

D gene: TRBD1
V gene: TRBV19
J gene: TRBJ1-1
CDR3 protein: CASSVTGGSTEAFF

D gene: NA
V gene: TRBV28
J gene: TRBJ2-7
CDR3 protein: CASKPPGLQSYEQYF

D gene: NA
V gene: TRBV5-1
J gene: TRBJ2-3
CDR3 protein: CASSSSGGDTQYF

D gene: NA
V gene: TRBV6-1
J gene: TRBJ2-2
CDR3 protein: CASSDERIFTGELFF

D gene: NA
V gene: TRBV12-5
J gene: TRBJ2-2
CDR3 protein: CASRQFGTGELFF

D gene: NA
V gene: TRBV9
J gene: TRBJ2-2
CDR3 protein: CASSSGPTGELFF